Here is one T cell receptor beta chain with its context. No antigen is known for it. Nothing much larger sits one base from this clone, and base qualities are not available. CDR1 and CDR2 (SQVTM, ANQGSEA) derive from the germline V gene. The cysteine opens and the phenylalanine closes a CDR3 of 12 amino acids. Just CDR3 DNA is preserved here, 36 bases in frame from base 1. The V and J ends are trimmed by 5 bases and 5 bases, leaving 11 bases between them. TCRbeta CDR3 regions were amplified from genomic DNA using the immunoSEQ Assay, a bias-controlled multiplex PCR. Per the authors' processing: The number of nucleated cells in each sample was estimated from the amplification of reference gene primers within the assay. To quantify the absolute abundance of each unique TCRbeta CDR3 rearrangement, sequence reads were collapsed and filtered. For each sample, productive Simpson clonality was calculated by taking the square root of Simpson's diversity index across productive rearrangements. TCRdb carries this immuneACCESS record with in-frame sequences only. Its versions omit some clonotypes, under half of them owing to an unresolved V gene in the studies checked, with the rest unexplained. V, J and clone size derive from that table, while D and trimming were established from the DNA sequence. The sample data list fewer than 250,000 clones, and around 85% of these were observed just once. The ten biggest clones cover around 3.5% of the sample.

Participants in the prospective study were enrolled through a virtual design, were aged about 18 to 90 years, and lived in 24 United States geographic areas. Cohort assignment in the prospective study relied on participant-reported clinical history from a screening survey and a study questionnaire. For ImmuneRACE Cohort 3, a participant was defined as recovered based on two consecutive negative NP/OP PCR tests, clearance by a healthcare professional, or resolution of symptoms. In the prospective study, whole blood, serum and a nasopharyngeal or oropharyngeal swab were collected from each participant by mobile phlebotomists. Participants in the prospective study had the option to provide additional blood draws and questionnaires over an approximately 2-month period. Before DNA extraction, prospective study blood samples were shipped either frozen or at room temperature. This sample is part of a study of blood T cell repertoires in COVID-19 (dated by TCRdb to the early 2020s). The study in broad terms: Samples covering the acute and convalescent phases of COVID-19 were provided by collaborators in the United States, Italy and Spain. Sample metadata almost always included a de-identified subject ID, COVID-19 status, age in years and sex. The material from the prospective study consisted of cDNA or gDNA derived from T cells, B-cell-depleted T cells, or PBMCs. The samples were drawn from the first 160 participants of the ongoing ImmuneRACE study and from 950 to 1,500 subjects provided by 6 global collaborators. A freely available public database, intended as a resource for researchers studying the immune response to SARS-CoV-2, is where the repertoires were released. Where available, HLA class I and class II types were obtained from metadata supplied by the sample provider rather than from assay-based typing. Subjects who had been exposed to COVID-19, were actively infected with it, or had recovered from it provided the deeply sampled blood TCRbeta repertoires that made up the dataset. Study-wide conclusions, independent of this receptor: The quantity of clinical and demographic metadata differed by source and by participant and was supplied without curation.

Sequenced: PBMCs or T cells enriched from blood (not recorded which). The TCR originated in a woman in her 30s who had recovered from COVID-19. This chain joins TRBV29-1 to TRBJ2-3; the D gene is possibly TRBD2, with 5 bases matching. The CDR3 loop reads CSVRGSKDTQYF. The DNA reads TGCAGCGTTCGCGGGTCTAAAGATACGCAGTATTTT.